Listed below are T cell receptor beta chains from one sample, sequenced in a study of molecular identifiers for immune sequencing clone quantification. TCRdb re-derived calls from the PCR reads in MiXCR, one entry per CDR3 protein. The sample holds about half a million distinct CDR3 sequences; under 30% are singletons and the top ten take approximately 0.76%. Input material: naive CD8+ T cells from blood, with Jurkat cell RNA spiked in. These receptor sequences come from a human donor in good health. Some libraries in this study had Jurkat cell RNA spiked in. The CDR3 runs from the conserved cysteine through the conserved F or W. The order of the fields is CDR3 protein, V gene.

cdr3_aa: CASREAPGTIYEQYF
v_call: TRBV6-2/TRBV6-3

cdr3_aa: CASSLGLLGEQFF
v_call: TRBV7-9

cdr3_aa: CAWSVGLNTEAFF
v_call: TRBV30

cdr3_aa: CATAWGGGSNQPQHF
v_call: TRBV6-9

cdr3_aa: CASNARSGANVLTF
v_call: TRBV27

cdr3_aa: CAWTILNTEAFF
v_call: TRBV30

cdr3_aa: CASSQDRLATKTQYF
v_call: TRBV4-3

cdr3_aa: CASSYSPWYEAFF
v_call: TRBV6-5

cdr3_aa: CASSYSTGGRQETQYF
v_call: TRBV6-6

cdr3_aa: CASSLGGSASYEQYF
v_call: TRBV11-2

cdr3_aa: CASRPGLGTDTQYF
v_call: TRBV6-5

cdr3_aa: CASSERTAITDTQYF
v_call: TRBV2

cdr3_aa: CASSYGGGGEQFF
v_call: TRBV6-5

cdr3_aa: CASSRGGSDTQYF
v_call: TRBV12-3/TRBV12-4

cdr3_aa: CASSLMTGRSPLHF
v_call: TRBV27

cdr3_aa: CASSKTGVLQPQHF
v_call: TRBV2

cdr3_aa: CASSPGLAGPSYEQYF
v_call: TRBV28

cdr3_aa: CASSLDPGSTDTQYF
v_call: TRBV7-3

cdr3_aa: CSVEGELSANYGYTF
v_call: TRBV29-1

cdr3_aa: CASSLEGQGHTGELFF
v_call: TRBV5-4

cdr3_aa: CASSHLQPGADTQYF
v_call: TRBV7-9

cdr3_aa: CASSTRGANSNQPQHF
v_call: TRBV13

cdr3_aa: CASSTVLLSTDTQYF
v_call: TRBV5-6

cdr3_aa: CASSYLGEQYF
v_call: TRBV6-2/TRBV6-3

cdr3_aa: CASSYSGTSSYEQYF
v_call: TRBV6-2/TRBV6-3

cdr3_aa: CASSTGFEDTQYF
v_call: TRBV19

cdr3_aa: CASSFYVTANTGELFF
v_call: TRBV28

cdr3_aa: CASTPGGATYEQYF
v_call: TRBV27

cdr3_aa: CSARDWDRPDEAFF
v_call: TRBV20-1

cdr3_aa: CATSDLPTLGLGTDTQYF
v_call: TRBV24-1

cdr3_aa: CASSFGGINYEQYF
v_call: TRBV12-3/TRBV12-4

cdr3_aa: CASSYLGAQSHEQYF
v_call: TRBV7-9

cdr3_aa: CASSSQGSGEQYF
v_call: TRBV27

cdr3_aa: CASSSRGSYEQYF
v_call: TRBV11-3

cdr3_aa: CASSYVRQGNCEQYF
v_call: TRBV6-6

cdr3_aa: CASSLSPLDTQYF
v_call: TRBV27

cdr3_aa: CASRTQGAPYYEQYF
v_call: TRBV27

cdr3_aa: CSAIRTGGGNTIYF
v_call: TRBV20-1

cdr3_aa: CASSLGARLASTGELFF
v_call: TRBV4-2

cdr3_aa: CSASGISPVVRYEQYF
v_call: TRBV20-1

cdr3_aa: CASSQARFYGSTDTQYF
v_call: TRBV14

cdr3_aa: CASSTYTGGLFF
v_call: TRBV19

cdr3_aa: CASRPPGEPNEKLFF
v_call: TRBV28

cdr3_aa: CASSDFRGNEKLFF
v_call: TRBV10-2

cdr3_aa: CASSFSRGGSYEQCF
v_call: TRBV27

cdr3_aa: CASSLSTRTANNSPLHF
v_call: TRBV27

cdr3_aa: CASSLASGTEAFF
v_call: TRBV7-6

cdr3_aa: CASTPPGMPYEQYF
v_call: TRBV7-9

cdr3_aa: CASSFKATEQETQYF
v_call: TRBV12-3/TRBV12-4

cdr3_aa: CASSYSTGADEQYF
v_call: TRBV6-5

cdr3_aa: CASSHDRLRSPYEQYF
v_call: TRBV6-2/TRBV6-3

cdr3_aa: CASSYSIFAQTAHSNQPQHF
v_call: TRBV6-2/TRBV6-3

cdr3_aa: CATRTGGVNQPQHF
v_call: TRBV6-2/TRBV6-3